These 31 T cell receptor beta chains share one sample of origin, sequenced in a study of OX40 agonist ivuxolimab in advanced cancers. Data came from immunoSEQ multiplex PCR; TCRdb stores just in-frame clones and leaves some out. This sample has 60,000 or so clones, with about 86% found just once. The input for sequencing was CD4+ or CD8+ T cells sorted from blood, taken in a trial of the OX40 agonist ivuxolimab. These receptors were taken from an adult with an advanced solid tumor such as melanoma, head and neck, liver or kidney cancer.

The V and J genes are TRBV6-1 and TRBJ2-1; 8 positions agree with TRBD2. The germline V gene has CDR1 MNHNS and CDR2 SASEGT. This CDR3 spans 16 amino acids. J lost 4 bases, V lost 3 bases, and 8 bases had no gene match. The CDR3 spells CASSEGWRGAYNEQFF. The CDR3 coding sequence is TGTGCCAGCAGTGAGGGGTGGCGGGGGGCGTACAATGAGCAGTTCTTC.

The genes are TRBV2 and TRBJ1-1; TRBD1 might be the D (6 bases). The germline gives CDR1 SNHLY, CDR2 FYNNEI. Trimming took 5 bases from V and 2 from J, leaving 12 bases between them. The CDR3 spans 14 residues. The CDR3 is CASSTGTPNTEAFF. CDR3 nucleotide sequence: TGTGCCAGCAGTACAGGGACCCCCAACACTGAAGCTTTCTTT.

This chain connects TRBV9 to TRBJ2-2, with no clear D. V lost 0 bases to trimming and J lost 6 bases, with 3 bases between them. In germline, CDR1 is SGDLS, CDR2 YYNGEE. This CDR3 is built from 12 residues. The CDR3 DNA reads TGTGCCAGCAGCGTAGACTCCGGGGAGCTGTTTTTT. Translating gives CASSVDSGELFF.

The chain combines TRBV7-9 with TRBJ2-7; 9 positions agree with TRBD2. Trimming took 10 bases from V and 6 from J; bases not matched to a gene: 13. Looked up from germline, CDR1 is SEHNR and CDR2 is FQNEAQ (reference sequence). The CDR3 runs to 14 residues. The CDR3 loop reads CATERGGGVGEQYF. CDR3 DNA sequence: TGTGCCACCGAGCGCGGCGGGGGGGTAGGCGAGCAGTACTTC.

This chain's CDR3 is CASSHGTGIYGYTF. In nucleotides, the CDR3 is TGTGCCAGCAGCCACGGGACAGGCATCTATGGCTACACCTTC. The chain carries TRBV16 and TRBJ1-2, with 8 bases fitting TRBD1. In germline, CDR1 is KGHSY, CDR2 FQNENV. The ends lost 3 bases at V and 4 bases at J; junction bases unmatched: 4. This CDR3 has 14 residues. Complete variable domain (other parts from reference TRBV16 and TRBJ1-2): GEEVAQTPKHLVRGEGQKAKLYCAPIKGHSYVFWYQQVLKNEFKFLISFQNENVFDETGMPKERFSAKCLPNSPCSLEIQATKLEDSAVYFCASSHGTGIYGYTFGSGTRLTVV.

This sequence joins TRBV5-5 and TRBJ1-3; D not resolved. Trimming cost V 0 bases and J 9 bases, with 4 bases left between them. The CDR3 length is 11 residues. CDR1 is SGHKS, CDR2 YYEKEE, per germline (reference sequence). The CDR3 loop reads CASSLDRTIYF. CDR3 DNA: TGTGCCAGCAGCTTGGACCGCACCATATATTTT.

The V and J genes are TRBV5-1 and TRBJ1-3, with 8 bases identical to TRBD1. CDR1 is SGHRS, CDR2 YFSETQ, per germline. CDR3 size: 15 residues. Losses at the gene ends were 4 bases for V and 0 bases for J; bases not matched to a gene: 3. In DNA, the CDR3 is TGCGCCAGCAGCACGGGACAGGCCTCTGGAAACACCATATATTTT. Amino acids: CASSTGQASGNTIYF.

The J gene is TRBJ2-7, the V gene TRBV23-1; 11 bases are shared with TRBD1. TRBV23-1 is designated an ORF whose function remains uncertain. Germline trimming cut 6 bases from V and 4 bases from J; bases unmatched to any gene: 5. This CDR3 comprises 14 residues. The CDR3 is CASSHRDRGYEQYF. The CDR3 nucleotides read TGCGCCAGCAGCCACCGGGACAGGGGGTACGAGCAGTACTTC.

The chain has TRBV4-1 and TRBJ1-2, with D unclear. The CDR3 consists of 15 residues. Germline values: CDR1 MGHRA, CDR2 YSYEKL. The V end lost 3 bases, the J end lost 4 bases, and 15 bases lay between the germline ends. CDR3 in DNA: TGCGCCAGCAGCCATCCGTCGACGTCCTCCTATGGCTACACCTTC. Its protein is CASSHPSTSSYGYTF.

This sequence joins TRBV18 and TRBJ1-4; TRBD1 matches at 9 bases. The CDR3 is 17 amino acids. The germline V gene encodes CDR1 KGHSH and CDR2 LQKENI. The V and J ends lost 5 bases and 3 bases, in that order; junction bases with no gene match: 10. CDR3 bases: TGTGCCAGCTCAACCGGGACAGGGCCTGTGGCTAATGAAAAACTGTTTTTT. Protein product: CASSTGTGPVANEKLFF.

V usage is TRBV5-1 and J usage is TRBJ2-1; D unclear. There are 14 residues in the CDR3. CDR1 SGHRS and CDR2 YFSETQ come from the germline V gene. Deletions cut 1 base from V and 3 bases from J, with 8 bases between. The CDR3: CASSLMGNYNEQFF. The CDR3 region has the DNA TGCGCCAGCAGCTTGATGGGGAACTACAATGAGCAGTTCTTC.

This clone was counted only a few times. V usage is TRBV27 and J usage is TRBJ2-3; 9 bases align to TRBD1. The CDR3 runs 18 residues. Trimming took 0 bases from V and 1 from J; bases not matched to a gene: 8. The germline gives CDR1 MNHEY, CDR2 SMNVEV (reference sequence). CDR3 loop: CASSLSRWTGAGTDTQYF. CDR3 bases: TGTGCCAGCAGTTTATCCAGATGGACAGGGGCGGGCACAGATACGCAGTATTTT.

This rearrangement joins TRBV15 to TRBJ2-3; D tentatively fits TRBD1 or TRBD2 (6 bases each). This CDR3 region has 15 residues. The germline CDR1 and CDR2 sequences are LNHNV and YYDKDF (reference sequence). Trimming took off 0 bases at V and 8 bases at J, with 15 bases between the two ends. The CDR3: CATSRDLGGTGTQYF. In DNA form, the CDR3 reads TGTGCCACCAGCAGAGATCTAGGGGGGACTGGTACGCAGTATTTT.

The V gene is TRBV7-3, the J gene TRBJ2-3, with D possibly TRBD1 on 6 matching bases. V was pared by 1 base and J by 4 bases, with 12 bases between. The CDR3 runs to 15 residues. Germline loops: CDR1 SGHTA, CDR2 FQGTGA. CDR3 residues: CASSLSGQKADTQYF. The DNA of the CDR3 is TGTGCCAGCAGCTTAAGCGGACAGAAGGCAGATACGCAGTATTTT. Combining the CDR3 with reference TRBV7-3 and TRBJ2-3 gives the whole variable domain GAGVSQTPSNKVTEKGKYVELRCDPISGHTALYWYRQSLGQGPEFLIYFQGTGAADDSGLPNDRFFAVRPEGSVSTLKIQRTERGDSAVYLCASSLSGQKADTQYFGPGTRLTVL.

This chain uses TRBV27 with TRBJ2-1; 10 bases are shared with TRBD2. The CDR3 is made up of 14 amino acids. The germline CDR1 and CDR2 sequences are MNHEY and SMNVEV (reference sequence). Trimming cost V 6 bases and J 5 bases; bases outside gene matches: 4. CDR3 protein: CASRERGGHNEQFF. The CDR3 nucleotides are TGTGCCAGCAGGGAGCGGGGGGGCCACAATGAGCAGTTCTTC.

This clone was observed once. DNA for the CDR3: TGTGCCACCACAGGTCGGGGTTCAAATAGCAATCAGCCCCAGCATTTT. Its translation: CATTGRGSNSNQPQHF. This chain joins TRBV7-9 and TRBJ1-5, with a weak D call TRBD1 (5 bases). The CDR3 has 16 amino acids. CDR1 and CDR2 from the germline V gene are SEHNR and FQNEAQ (reference sequence). The V gene lost 10 bases and the J gene lost 0 bases, with 19 bases spanning the gap.

CDR3 sequence reads: CASSLARTGYEQYF. CDR3 DNA: TGTGCCAGCAGCTTAGCGAGGACAGGCTACGAGCAGTACTTC. The chain uses TRBV7-8 and TRBJ2-7; 7 bases are a match to TRBD1. The V segment lost 0 bases and the J segment 3 bases; nucleotides outside the gene matches: 2. The CDR3 runs 14 residues. Germline V gene sequence: CDR1 SGHVS, CDR2 FQNEAQ.

In its sample, this clone was seen once. The V call is TRBV7-9, the J call TRBJ2-7; D perhaps matches TRBD2 (6 bases). This CDR3 region has 15 residues. CDR1 and CDR2 (germline): SEHNR, FQNEAQ (reference sequence). Trimming removed 2 bases from V and 6 bases from J, with 17 bases in between. The CDR3 DNA reads TGTGCCAGCAGCTTACCCACTAGCTCCCTAGCCGAGCAGTACTTC. It codes for CASSLPTSSLAEQYF.

This clone occurred a few times. This rearrangement joins TRBV7-2 to TRBJ1-2; possible D gene TRBD1, 6 bases. CDR1 is SGHTA, CDR2 FQGNSA, per germline. V dropped 6 bases and J dropped 0 bases, with 14 bases sitting between them. The CDR3 runs to 15 residues. CDR3 sequence (DNA): TGTGCCAGCAGTTCTAGACAGGCAGCTAACTATGGCTACACCTTC. This translates into CASSSRQAANYGYTF.

The chain couples TRBV11-2 to TRBJ2-7; tentatively, D is TRBD2 (6 bases). V was pared by 4 bases and J by 9 bases, with 13 bases between. This CDR3 spans 12 amino acids. From germline, CDR1 is SGHAT and CDR2 FQNNGV. CDR3: CASSSTGLVQYF. The DNA for the CDR3 is TGTGCCAGCAGCTCTACGGGACTCGTGCAGTACTTC.

The J gene is TRBJ1-2, the V gene TRBV6-5; D gene uncertain. Germline CDR1 MNHEY, CDR2 SVGAGI. The V and J ends lost 6 bases and 2 bases respectively, with 1 base between them. This CDR3 is 10 amino acids long. DNA of the CDR3: TGTGCCAGCAGGAACTATGGCTACACCTTC. Its protein product is CASRNYGYTF.

The rearrangement links TRBV19 to TRBJ1-4, with 8 nucleotides matching TRBD1. Germline CDR1 LNHDA, CDR2 SQIVND (reference sequence). The CDR3 length is 15 residues. V dropped 7 bases and J dropped 6; count of bases not matched to a gene: 10. CDR3 coding DNA: TGTGCCAGTACCGATAGGGGGACAGGTGATGAAAAACTGTTTTTT. This codes for CASTDRGTGDEKLFF.

The CDR3 region has the DNA TGTGCCAGCAGTTCCAACACCAGGGGTGGCGAGCAGTACTTC. This encodes CASSSNTRGGEQYF. The V and J genes are TRBV27 and TRBJ2-7; tentative D call: TRBD1 (6 bases). This CDR3 has 14 amino acids. The germline V gene has CDR1 MNHEY and CDR2 SMNVEV (reference sequence). Trimming shortened V by 4 bases and J by 6 bases, and 16 bases separated the two germline ends.

The V gene is TRBV29-1, the J gene TRBJ2-1; 8 bases agree with TRBD2. Trimming at V came to 0 bases and at J to 5 bases, leaving 12 bases not matched to a gene. Germline CDR1 and CDR2: SQVTM and ANQGSEA. The CDR3 loop spans 17 amino acids. The CDR3 spells CSVEDLAGPNPDNEQFF. The CDR3 bases are TGCAGCGTTGAAGATCTAGCGGGTCCCAACCCGGACAATGAGCAGTTCTTC.

The V gene is TRBV19, the J gene TRBJ1-4; possible D gene TRBD1, 5 bases. The CDR3 contains 13 residues. In germline, CDR1 is LNHDA, CDR2 SQIVND (reference sequence). Trimming cost V 5 bases and J 8 bases, with 12 bases left between them. In DNA, the CDR3 is TGTGCCAGTAGTTCCAGACAGCGGGAAAAACTGTTTTTT. This codes for CASSSRQREKLFF. Variable domain in full (rest from reference TRBV19 and TRBJ1-4): DGGITQSPKYLFRKEGQNVTLSCEQNLNHDAMYWYRQDPGQGLRLIYYSQIVNDFQKGDIAEGYSVSREKKESFPLTVTSAQKNPTAFYLCASSSRQREKLFFGSGTQLSVL.

The chain employs TRBV28 and TRBJ1-2; no clear D. The CDR3 length is 15 residues. Germline values: CDR1 MDHEN, CDR2 SYDVKM. The germline V and J ends were trimmed by 4 bases and 0 bases, with 12 bases remaining between them. The CDR3 region has the DNA TGTGCCAGCAGTTCCCCGGCGGGGACTAACTATGGCTACACCTTC. Translation: CASSSPAGTNYGYTF.

This sequence joins TRBV18 and TRBJ2-5; 15 bases align to TRBD2. With V trimmed by 4 bases and J by 2 bases, 2 bases remained unmatched. The CDR3 runs 16 residues. Germline V gives CDR1 KGHSH, CDR2 LQKENI. CDR3 protein: CASSQGLAGGQETQYF. The CDR3 DNA follows: TGTGCCAGCTCACAGGGACTAGCGGGGGGACAAGAGACCCAGTACTTC.

This chain connects TRBV11-2 to TRBJ2-3, with D possibly being TRBD1 or TRBD2 (6 bases each). The CDR3 length is 17 residues. Trimming removed 2 bases from V and 3 bases from J, with 18 bases in between. Germline CDR1 and CDR2: SGHAT and FQNNGV. DNA of the CDR3: TGTGCCAGCAGCTTACAGGGGCGGGGTGTCAGTACAGATACGCAGTATTTT. Its protein is CASSLQGRGVSTDTQYF.

The gene calls are TRBV6-5 and TRBJ1-2; the D gene is possibly TRBD1 (5 bases). V dropped 0 bases and J dropped 6 bases, with 14 bases sitting between them. The CDR3 loop spans 15 amino acids. The germline CDR1 and CDR2 sequences are MNHEY and SVGAGI. The CDR3 here is CASSYSRSRGDGYTF. CDR3 nucleotide sequence: TGTGCCAGCAGTTACTCTAGATCCCGGGGGGATGGCTACACCTTC.

This chain uses TRBV7-9 with TRBJ2-1; 9 nucleotides align to TRBD2. Looked up from germline, CDR1 is SEHNR and CDR2 is FQNEAQ (reference sequence). V trimming: 4 bases; J trimming: 4 bases; junction bases outside the gene matches: 5. This CDR3 is 15 amino acids long. In DNA form, the CDR3 reads TGTGCCAGCAGCTCGAGCGGGGGGTTTTACAATGAGCAGTTCTTC. As protein: CASSSSGGFYNEQFF.

The rearrangement links TRBV4-2 to TRBJ2-7; 10 bases match TRBD2. Germline loops: CDR1 LGHNA, CDR2 YNFKEQ. V shed 1 base, J shed 4 bases, and the junction held 7 bases outside the gene matches. This CDR3 is built from 16 residues. CDR3 sequence: CASSQGTSGNIYEQYF. Written as DNA, the CDR3 is TGTGCCAGCAGCCAAGGGACTAGCGGAAACATTTACGAGCAGTACTTC.